The 19 T cell receptor beta chains in this list originate from one sample, sequenced in a study of human T cells and chemical hapten exposure. Time point here: healthy volunteer bleed at 2 weeks. Researchers extracted total RNA from unfractionated whole blood. TCRdb redid the calling of the RACE reads with MiXCR, one entry per CDR3 protein. The data show tens of thousands of distinct CDR3 sequences, around 8.8% seen once. The material sequenced was whole blood. The receptors stem from a female donor in good health. Some clones in this sample may be carry-over from other donors' samples.

This clonotype was seen a few times. V usage is TRBV11-2 and J usage is TRBJ1-4; D ambiguous. Looked up from germline, CDR1 is SGHAT and CDR2 is FQNNGV. V lost 5 bases and J lost 4, with 11 bases in between. The CDR3 runs 14 residues. The CDR3 DNA sequence: TGTGCCAGCAGCCCTAGCGCCCTTAATGAAAAACTGTTTTTT. Translation: CASSPSALNEKLFF.

This clonotype has more than one count but fewer than ten. In DNA, the CDR3 is TGTGCCAGCAGAACTAGCGGGGGACAAGAGACCCAGTACTTC. Translating it yields CASRTSGGQETQYF. V is TRBV2 and J is TRBJ2-5; 11 bases map to TRBD2. CDR1 and CDR2 (germline): SNHLY, FYNNEI. The CDR3 sequence is 14 residues long. V was pared by 6 bases and J by 2 bases, with 2 bases of the junction left unmatched. The variable domain in full, with the rest retrieved from reference TRBV2 and TRBJ2-5, is EPEVTQTPSHQVTQMGQEVILRCVPISNHLYFYWYRQILGQKVEFLVSFYNNEISEKSEIFDDQFSVERPDGSNFTLKIRSTKLEDSAMYFCASRTSGGQETQYFGPGTRLLVL.

The chain links TRBV25-1 to TRBJ1-1; D is unclear. CDR1 MGHDK and CDR2 SYGVNS come from the germline V gene. The ends were cut back, 4 bases at V and 1 base at J, with 4 bases in the middle. This CDR3 has 12 amino acids. The CDR3 bases are TGTGCCAGCAGTGGAAGGAACACTGAAGCTTTCTTT. The encoded protein is CASSGRNTEAFF. Full variable domain (outside the CDR3, taken from reference TRBV25-1 and TRBJ1-1): EADIYQTPRYLVIGTGKKITLECSQTMGHDKMYWYQQDPGMELHLIHYSYGVNSTEKGDLSSESTVSRIRTEHFPLTLESARPSHTSQYLCASSGRNTEAFFGQGTRLTVV.

CDR3 DNA sequence: TGCAGTGCTAGAGTAAGAGGCGCCACACTGGTTGTCCAGTACTTC. The encoded protein is CSARVRGATLVVQYF. The V call is TRBV20-1, the J call TRBJ2-5, with D uncertain. The ends were cut back, 1 base at V and 10 bases at J, with 22 bases in the middle. The CDR3 totals 15 residues. Germline V gene sequence: CDR1 DFQATT, CDR2 SNEGSKA (reference sequence).

The gene calls are TRBV24-1 and TRBJ1-2; D is ambiguous. Germline assignment: CDR1 KGHDR and CDR2 SFDVKD. This CDR3 has 14 residues. The V gene lost 0 bases and the J gene lost 3 bases, with 7 bases spanning the gap. The CDR3 is CATSDLRQDYGYTF. CDR3 sequence (DNA): TGTGCCACCAGTGATTTGAGGCAGGACTATGGCTACACCTTC.

This chain joins TRBV3-1 and TRBJ1-1; TRBD1 aligns across 10 bases. V was pared by 1 base and J by 2 bases, with 7 bases of the junction left unmatched. CDR1 and CDR2 from the germline V gene are LGHDT and YNNKEL (reference sequence). CDR3 size: 17 residues. The CDR3 reads CASSQGIRQGANTEAFF. The CDR3 coding sequence is TGTGCCAGCAGCCAAGGGATACGACAGGGGGCAAACACTGAAGCTTTCTTT.

This clonotype was counted between two and nine times. The chain employs TRBV9 and TRBJ2-3; TRBD2 agrees at 12 bases. Trimming took 3 bases from V and 6 from J; bases not matched to a gene: 5. The CDR3 runs 15 residues. CDR1 and CDR2 (germline): SGDLS, YYNGEE. The CDR3 sequence: CASSALAGGADTQYF. The CDR3 coding sequence is TGTGCCAGCAGCGCACTAGCGGGAGGTGCCGATACGCAGTATTTT.

The chain recombines TRBV9 with TRBJ1-5; D unclear. Germline V gene data show CDR1 as SGDLS and CDR2 as YYNGEE. The CDR3 is 15 amino acids. Trimming removed 2 bases at V and 2 bases at J, with 11 bases between. The CDR3 sequence: CASSVGLQGNQPQHF. In DNA, the CDR3 is TGTGCCAGCAGCGTGGGTTTGCAGGGCAATCAGCCCCAGCATTTT.

This clonotype was counted at least ten times. The chain couples TRBV4-1 to TRBJ1-2, with D perhaps TRBD1 (6 bases). CDR1 MGHRA and CDR2 YSYEKL come from the germline V gene. This CDR3 is built from 15 residues. V lost 7 bases and J 6 bases, leaving 21 bases between the germline ends. The CDR3 DNA follows: TGCGCCAGCACCAATCCCCGGGGGGCGCGGGATGGCTACACCTTC. It is translated as CASTNPRGARDGYTF.

This clonotype was observed many times. This chain uses TRBV28 with TRBJ2-1; 8 positions agree with TRBD2. From germline, CDR1 is MDHEN and CDR2 SYDVKM. Trimming removed 5 bases from V and 7 bases from J; junction bases left unmatched: 7. CDR3 size: 14 residues. The CDR3 is CASSILGRANEQFF. CDR3 bases: TGTGCCAGCAGTATACTCGGGAGGGCGAATGAGCAGTTCTTC.

This clonotype was seen many times. The J gene is TRBJ2-7, the V gene TRBV4-3, with 7 bases that match TRBD1. CDR3 length equals 15 residues. Germline V lookup: CDR1 LGHNA, CDR2 YSLEER. With 4 bases clipped from V and 0 bases from J, the junction kept 6 bases outside the gene matches. CDR3 coding DNA: TGCGCCAGCAGCCGGGACAGTACAAGCTCCTACGAGCAGTACTTC. Amino acid sequence: CASSRDSTSSYEQYF.

A remark on this clonotype: A much larger clone lies one base from this, so it may be a read error. The chain has TRBV7-8 and TRBJ2-5, with D perhaps matching TRBD1 (6 bases). Germline V gene sequence: CDR1 SGHVS, CDR2 FQNEAQ. V lost 2 bases and J lost 7, with 8 bases in between. The CDR3 has 12 residues. The CDR3 nucleotides are TGTGCCAGCAGCTTATCCAGGGGGACCCAGTACTTC. It yields the protein CASSLSRGTQYF.

In its sample, this clonotype was seen a few times. The genes are TRBV6-5 and TRBJ2-1; D unclear. V was clipped by 0 bases and J by 3 bases, with 15 bases between them. Germline V lookup: CDR1 MNHEY, CDR2 SVGAGI. The CDR3 loop spans 17 amino acids. Here the CDR3 DNA reads TGTGCCAGCAGTTACTCGATGGGCAGAGAAGGCTACAATGAGCAGTTCTTC. Amino acids: CASSYSMGREGYNEQFF.

This clonotype showed up just a few times. CDR3 nucleotide sequence: TGTGCCAGCAGCGGCGGTGACACTCACTACAATGAGCAGTTCTTC. Translated, it gives CASSGGDTHYNEQFF. The V and J genes are TRBV7-9 and TRBJ2-1; D gene ambiguous. V was cut by 5 bases and J by 3 bases, with 14 bases left in between. Looked up from germline, CDR1 is SEHNR and CDR2 is FQNEAQ (reference sequence). The CDR3 covers 15 residues.

The rearrangement uses TRBV4-2 and TRBJ2-4; TRBD1 matches 7 bases. Looked up from germline, CDR1 is LGHNA and CDR2 is YNFKEQ. J gave up 5 bases and V 3 bases, and 10 bases lay outside the gene matches. The CDR3 extends over 16 amino acids. Here the CDR3 DNA reads TGTGCCAGCAGCCATCTAACAGGGGACGTTGAAAACATTCAGTACTTC. This gives the protein CASSHLTGDVENIQYF.

This clonotype appeared many times. Relative to the germline gene, one junction end is altered; a read error may explain this. This chain joins TRBV6-2 or TRBV6-3 and TRBJ2-7, with D hard to call. The CDR3 runs 14 residues. The germline V gene encodes CDR1 MNHEY and CDR2 SVGEGT. CDR3 DNA sequence: TGTGCCAGCAGTCACTCTAAACCAAGCTACGAGCAGTACTTC. Translation: CASSHSKPSYEQYF.

V is TRBV5-1 and J is TRBJ2-2; the D gene is possibly TRBD2 (6 bases). Germline V CDR1 and CDR2: SGHRS, YFSETQ. Trimming took off 1 base at V and 3 bases at J, with 10 bases between the two ends. The CDR3 has 15 residues. CDR3 coding DNA: TGCGCCAGCAGCTTGTCGGGGGAACACACCGGGGAGCTGTTTTTT. Translated: CASSLSGEHTGELFF.

This clonotype was counted a few times. This chain connects TRBV6-5 to TRBJ2-1, with a weak D call TRBD1 (5 bases). The CDR3 has 17 residues. V lost 0 bases and J lost 2, with 14 bases in between. Germline V gene data show CDR1 as MNHEY and CDR2 as SVGAGI. The CDR3 DNA is TGTGCCAGCAGTTACTCGAGTCAGGGCCCTACCTACAATGAGCAGTTCTTC. Protein sequence: CASSYSSQGPTYNEQFF.

The chain combines TRBV7-2 with TRBJ1-1, with TRBD1 matching over 7 bases. Trimming removed 5 bases from V and 5 bases from J; junction bases left unmatched: 5. The CDR3 is 13 amino acids. Germline CDR1 and CDR2: SGHTA and FQGNSA. The CDR3, as DNA: TGTGCCAGCAGCGTAGGGACAGTGACTGAAGCTTTCTTT. It encodes CASSVGTVTEAFF.